Following are 9 T cell receptor beta chains from one sample sequenced in a study of T cell responses to AZD1222 COVID-19 vaccine. Data came from immunoSEQ multiplex PCR; TCRdb stores just in-frame clones and leaves some out. The profile covers about 100,000 clones, with about 88% appearing a single time and approximately 19% taken by the ten largest. The sample was peripheral blood, taken on day 0 of AZD1222 vaccination. The receptors here all came from an adult in good health.

The J gene is TRBJ2-1, the V gene TRBV4-2; possible D gene TRBD2, 6 bases. V was cut by 4 bases and J by 2 bases, with 21 bases left in between. Germline V gene data show CDR1 as LGHNA and CDR2 as YNFKEQ. The CDR3 has 18 amino acids. The CDR3 loop is CASSPDPQWGDTYNEQFF. The DNA of the CDR3 is TGTGCCAGCAGCCCAGACCCCCAGTGGGGGGATACCTACAATGAGCAGTTCTTC.

V usage is TRBV4-1 and J usage is TRBJ2-7, with TRBD1 as a possible D gene (5 bases). The germline CDR1 and CDR2 sequences are MGHRA and YSYEKL. This CDR3 contains 13 residues. Trimming pared 1 base from V and 6 bases from J, leaving 10 bases between. CDR3 DNA: TGCGCCAGCAGCCAAGCAGGGTCTGGCGAGCAGTACTTC. Residues: CASSQAGSGEQYF.

J is TRBJ2-4 and V is TRBV5-4, with D unclear. This CDR3 contains 13 residues. Germline values: CDR1 SGHNT, CDR2 YYREEE (reference sequence). V was clipped by 2 bases and J by 6 bases, with 9 bases between them. The CDR3 protein is CASSFSPPNIQYF. In nucleotides, the CDR3 is TGTGCCAGCAGCTTTTCCCCTCCAAACATTCAGTACTTC.

The chain employs TRBV6-5 and TRBJ2-7; 9 nucleotides match TRBD1. Losses at the gene ends were 4 bases for V and 5 bases for J; bases not matched to a gene: 12. The germline gives CDR1 MNHEY, CDR2 SVGAGI. The CDR3 loop spans 16 amino acids. CDR3 residues: CASSSSSGTGFHEQYF. CDR3 sequence (DNA): TGTGCCAGCAGTTCGAGCAGCGGGACAGGGTTCCACGAGCAGTACTTC.

This chain connects TRBV18 to TRBJ2-5; 7 nucleotides match TRBD1. The CDR3 spans 14 residues. The V segment lost 8 bases and the J segment 2 bases; nucleotides outside the gene matches: 8. Germline loops: CDR1 KGHSH, CDR2 LQKENI. The CDR3 spells CASTGQVFQETQYF. The CDR3 coding sequence is TGTGCCAGCACAGGACAGGTTTTTCAAGAGACCCAGTACTTC.

The chain recombines TRBV5-5 with TRBJ2-5; D remains ambiguous. Trimming took 1 base from V and 5 from J, leaving 12 bases between them. The CDR3 runs 14 residues. Germline V gene lookup returns CDR1 SGHKS and CDR2 YYEKEE (reference sequence). CDR3 residues: CASSLSKGGETQYF. Written as DNA, the CDR3 is TGTGCCAGCAGCTTGTCAAAGGGTGGGGAGACCCAGTACTTC.

This clone was observed a handful of times. The V and J genes are TRBV4-1 and TRBJ1-1; D not certain. V was clipped by 6 bases and J by 3 bases, with 14 bases between them. The CDR3 length is 14 residues. The germline gives CDR1 MGHRA, CDR2 YSYEKL. For the CDR3, the DNA is TGCGCCAGCAGAAACTTACATTCGGACACTGAAGCTTTCTTT. It encodes CASRNLHSDTEAFF.

The chain combines TRBV2 with TRBJ2-5; D might be TRBD1 or TRBD2, each matching 5 bases. Germline CDR1 SNHLY, CDR2 FYNNEI. V lost 6 bases, J lost 4 bases, and 18 bases lay in between. The CDR3 spans 15 residues. CDR3: CASRTFRGFGETQYF. The CDR3, as DNA: TGTGCCAGCAGGACTTTCCGGGGCTTCGGAGAGACCCAGTACTTC.

This chain links TRBV7-7 with TRBJ2-1, with no clear D. The germline V gene has CDR1 SSHAT and CDR2 FNYEAQ (reference sequence). The V gene lost 3 bases and the J gene lost 4 bases, with 13 bases spanning the gap. The CDR3 runs 15 residues. As DNA, the CDR3 is TGTGCCAGCAGCTTGTCCCCTAGTGGGTACAATGAGCAGTTCTTC. The encoded protein is CASSLSPSGYNEQFF.